The clone carrying this T cell receptor beta chain was counted between two and nine times. For TCRbeta, the library was prepared with unique molecular identifiers. TCRdb re-analysed the PCR reads in MiXCR, keeping a single row per CDR3 protein. This table holds hundreds of thousands of distinct CDR3 sequences, around 17% found once. These data are taken from a study of T-cell reconstitution after alpha-beta-depleted transplantation in children. This CDR3 is built from 15 residues. The germline gives CDR1 DFQATT, CDR2 SNEGSKA (reference sequence). V lost 4 bases to trimming and J lost 2 bases; unmatched junction nucleotides: 8.

J is TRBJ2-3 and V is TRBV20-1; the match to TRBD2 covers 8 bases. This TCR came from a human donor who donated a stem cell graft to a child with acute myeloid leukemia. This sample comprised PBMCs from the stem cell graft donor, obtained from the stem cell graft. CDR3 protein: CSAKLLAVPTDTQYF. The CDR3 DNA is TGCAGTGCTAAATTACTAGCGGTACCCACAGATACGCAGTATTTT.